This section outlines one TCR beta chain sequence together with its context. Here immunoSEQ multiplex PCR was the method, and the copy in TCRdb shows in-frame clones only, minus some. The sample has some 16,000 clones, approximately 93% seen once. These data are taken from a study of blood T cell repertoires in COVID-19. CDR1 is SGHDT, CDR2 YYEEEE, per germline. The V and J ends lost 1 base and 10 bases respectively, with 6 bases between them. The CDR3 is 11 residues long. This sequence originates from a human donor in a cohort sampled during active COVID-19. Material for sequencing was peripheral blood. The genes are TRBV5-6 and TRBJ2-1, with D hard to call. The CDR3 loop is CASSLSVEQFF. The CDR3 DNA reads as TGTGCCAGCAGCTTGTCGGTCGAGCAGTTCTTC. The variable domain in full, with the rest retrieved from reference TRBV5-6 and TRBJ2-1, is DAGVTQSPTHLIKTRGQQVTLRCSPKSGHDTVSWYQQALGQGPQFIFQYYEEEERQRGNFPDRFSGHQFPNYSSELNVNALLLGDSALYLCASSLSVEQFFGPGTRLTVL.